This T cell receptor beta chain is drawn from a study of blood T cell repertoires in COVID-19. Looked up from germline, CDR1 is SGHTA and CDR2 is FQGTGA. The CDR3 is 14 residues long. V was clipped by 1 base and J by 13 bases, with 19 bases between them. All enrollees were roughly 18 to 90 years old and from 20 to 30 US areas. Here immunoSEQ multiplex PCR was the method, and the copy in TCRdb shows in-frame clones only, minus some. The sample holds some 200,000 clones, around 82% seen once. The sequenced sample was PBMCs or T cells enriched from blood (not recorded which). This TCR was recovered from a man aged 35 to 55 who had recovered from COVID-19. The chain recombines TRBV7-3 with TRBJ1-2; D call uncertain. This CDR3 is CASSLNLRFISCTF. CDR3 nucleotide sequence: TGTGCCAGCAGCTTAAATTTGCGGTTTATTAGTTGCACCTTC.